This passage covers 3 T cell receptor beta chains from one sample sequenced in a study of blood T cell repertoires in COVID-19. Only in-frame clones appear in the TCRdb table, and some are missing; sequencing was by immunoSEQ multiplex PCR. The sample contains 200,000 to 250,000 clones, approximately 86% of which appear only once. The specimen was peripheral blood. These TCRs come from a woman in her 30s who had recovered from COVID-19.

Here the CDR3 DNA reads TGTGCCAGCTCACCTTCGCAGGGGACTGGAAACACCATATATTTT. As protein: CASSPSQGTGNTIYF. This chain connects TRBV18 to TRBJ1-3, with D maybe TRBD1 (6 bases). From germline, CDR1 is KGHSH and CDR2 LQKENI. This CDR3 region has 15 residues. Trimming left V 3 bases short and J 2 bases short, with 11 bases between.

The chain joins TRBV14 to TRBJ1-6, with TRBD1 matching 9 bases. Germline trimming cut 2 bases from V and 10 bases from J; bases unmatched to any gene: 3. The CDR3 extends over 14 amino acids. Germline-derived CDR1 and CDR2 are SGHDN and FVKESK. As DNA, the CDR3 is TGTGCCAGCAGCCAAATGGACAGGGGATCACCCCTCCACTTT. This gives the protein CASSQMDRGSPLHF. Complete variable domain (other parts from reference TRBV14 and TRBJ1-6): EAGVTQFPSHSVIEKGQTVTLRCDPISGHDNLYWYRRVMGKEIKFLLHFVKESKQDESGMPNNRFLAERTGGTYSTLKVQPAELEDSGVYFCASSQMDRGSPLHFGNGTRLTVT.

The gene calls are TRBV10-3 and TRBJ1-1; possibly TRBD1 for D (6 bases). Trimming took off 3 bases at V and 4 bases at J, with 15 bases between the two ends. Germline V lookup: CDR1 ENHRY, CDR2 SYGVKD. The CDR3 length is 15 residues. CDR3 in amino acids: CAISDSVVRGTEAFF. The CDR3 nucleotides read TGTGCCATCAGTGATTCAGTAGTCAGGGGCACTGAAGCTTTCTTT.